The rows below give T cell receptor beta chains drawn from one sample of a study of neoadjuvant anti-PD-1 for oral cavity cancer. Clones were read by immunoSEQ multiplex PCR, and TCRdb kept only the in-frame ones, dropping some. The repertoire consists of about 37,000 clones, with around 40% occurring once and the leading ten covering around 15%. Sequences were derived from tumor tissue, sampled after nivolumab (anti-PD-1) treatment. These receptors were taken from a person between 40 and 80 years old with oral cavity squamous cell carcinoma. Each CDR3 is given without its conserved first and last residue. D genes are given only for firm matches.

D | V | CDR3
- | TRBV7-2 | ASSPATRTQY
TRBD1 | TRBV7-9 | ASSPGDRGLDEQY
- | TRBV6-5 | ASSPVSSGANVLT
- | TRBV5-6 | ASSSGPAGAAF
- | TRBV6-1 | ASSEALEGVQPQH
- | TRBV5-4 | ASSLPGAKGETQY
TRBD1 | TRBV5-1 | ASSPGQGTSYT
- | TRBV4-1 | ASSLLADGANVLT
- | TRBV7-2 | ASHLGGTYEQY
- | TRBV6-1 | ASWGRLETQY
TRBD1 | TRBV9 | ASSVSGTGFSGNTIY
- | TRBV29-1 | SAVQGSNQPQH
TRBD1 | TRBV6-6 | ASSYSDRGTYEQY
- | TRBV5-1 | ASSVRPDTGANVLT